One and the same sample provided the 16 T cell receptor beta chains below, sequenced in a study of shared clonotypes between healthy human individuals. Repertoires were generated with immunoSEQ multiplex PCR, while TCRdb's copy carries only in-frame clones and drops some. The table has 150,000 to 200,000 clones, approximately 92% seen once; the top ten hold 0.067%. What was sequenced was naive CD4+ T cells sorted from blood. The sample's subset: CD45RA+ positively selected. These receptors all stem from a woman between 25 and 40 years old in good health.

The DNA of the CDR3 is TGTGCCAGCAGCCCTTATGCCGGGGAGCTGTTTTTT. Protein product: CASSPYAGELFF. This rearrangement joins TRBV7-9 to TRBJ2-2; D is ambiguous. The CDR3 totals 12 residues. Germline V gene lookup returns CDR1 SEHNR and CDR2 FQNEAQ (reference sequence). With 5 bases removed from V and 6 bases from J, the gap between germline ends came to 7 bases.

This sequence joins TRBV5-4 and TRBJ2-7, with TRBD2 matching over 8 bases. The germline V gene encodes CDR1 SGHNT and CDR2 YYREEE (reference sequence). The CDR3 has 17 residues. The trim removed 5 bases at V and 0 bases at J, leaving 13 bases unmatched. The CDR3 nucleotides are TGTGCCAGCAGTTTAGTTGTGGTTAGCGGGACCTCCTACGAGCAGTACTTC. Translating it yields CASSLVVVSGTSYEQYF.

V gene TRBV28 combines with J gene TRBJ1-5, with TRBD1 as a possible D gene (5 bases). Trimming shortened V by 7 bases and J by 5 bases, and 30 bases separated the two germline ends. CDR1 is MDHEN, CDR2 SYDVKM, per germline. The CDR3 length is 19 residues. DNA for the CDR3: TGTGCCAGCACTACAGGACGATTTACTTTGAAGATTTCCTATCAGCCCCAGCATTTT. Its translation: CASTTGRFTLKISYQPQHF.

This clone was seen a handful of times. In the same sample, other DNA sequences code for this CDR3. The chain couples TRBV5-1 to TRBJ2-3; 9 bases match TRBD2. Trimming removed 0 bases from V and 1 base from J; junction bases left unmatched: 0. The CDR3 consists of 15 residues. The germline gives CDR1 SGHRS, CDR2 YFSETQ. CDR3 nucleotides: TGCGCCAGCAGCTTGGGGACTAGCGGCACAGATACGCAGTATTTT. This encodes CASSLGTSGTDTQYF.

The chain recombines TRBV30 with TRBJ1-1, with 7 bases lining up with TRBD1. CDR1 is GTSNPN, CDR2 SVGIG, per germline (reference sequence). The trim removed 7 bases at V and 7 bases at J, leaving 6 bases unmatched. CDR3 length: 11 residues. The CDR3 region is CAYQGGLEAFF. The CDR3 coding sequence is TGTGCCTACCAGGGGGGGCTTGAAGCTTTCTTT.

The CDR3 here is CASSYSEAGGGYEQYF. CDR3 in DNA: TGTGCCAGCAGTTACTCCGAGGCGGGAGGGGGATACGAGCAGTACTTC. The J gene is TRBJ2-5, the V gene TRBV6-6, with 9 bases aligning to TRBD2. The closer fit of TRBJ2-7 to the DNA end suggests the J call may be wrong. This CDR3 has 16 residues. The germline V gene encodes CDR1 MNHNY and CDR2 SVGAGI (reference sequence).

The chain recombines TRBV27 with TRBJ2-1; D uncertain. V was pared by 3 bases and J by 5 bases, with 8 bases between. Germline CDR1 MNHEY, CDR2 SMNVEV (reference sequence). The CDR3 is made up of 13 amino acids. The CDR3 sequence is CASSLVPHNEQFF. CDR3 DNA: TGTGCCAGCAGTTTGGTCCCCCACAATGAGCAGTTCTTC.

This chain joins TRBV18 and TRBJ2-1, with TRBD2 matching over 8 bases. Germline assignment: CDR1 KGHSH and CDR2 LQKENI. The CDR3 sequence is 16 residues long. Trimming at V came to 1 base and at J to 4 bases, leaving 6 bases not matched to a gene. The CDR3 loop reads CASSPQTGLGYNEQFF. The CDR3 DNA follows: TGTGCCAGCTCACCACAAACGGGACTAGGTTACAATGAGCAGTTCTTC.

This clone was recorded only once. The chain is built from TRBV27 and TRBJ2-7; 7 bases line up with TRBD1. The CDR3 consists of 12 residues. With V trimmed by 6 bases and J by 4 bases, 3 bases remained unmatched. CDR1 is MNHEY, CDR2 SMNVEV, per germline (reference sequence). The CDR3 sequence: CASRTGSYEQYF. In nucleotides, the CDR3 is TGTGCCAGCAGGACAGGGTCGTACGAGCAGTACTTC.

The CDR3 coding sequence is TGTGCCAGCAGTCCACCTCCCGGGATGGACGAGCAGTACTTC. Amino acid sequence: CASSPPPGMDEQYF. V is TRBV5-4 and J is TRBJ2-7, with a possible D match to TRBD2 (5 bases). The V end lost 5 bases, the J end lost 5 bases, and 17 bases lay between the germline ends. From germline, CDR1 is SGHNT and CDR2 YYREEE (reference sequence). The CDR3 sequence is 14 residues long.

This clone was seen a single time. The V call is TRBV10-1, the J call TRBJ2-7; D possibly uses TRBD1 or TRBD2 (5 bases each). Germline V CDR1 and CDR2: WNHNN, SYGVQD (reference sequence). Trimming pared 4 bases from V and 4 bases from J, leaving 20 bases between. The CDR3 consists of 16 residues. Here the CDR3 DNA reads TGCGCCAGCAGTGTGATGGCGCGGGCAGGGCTATACGAGCAGTACTTC. Translated, it gives CASSVMARAGLYEQYF.

The chain uses TRBV6-6 and TRBJ2-7, with 7 bases fitting TRBD2. The CDR3 consists of 15 residues. Losses at the gene ends were 8 bases for V and 2 bases for J; bases not matched to a gene: 12. Germline-derived CDR1 and CDR2 are MNHNY and SVGAGI (reference sequence). The CDR3 DNA follows: TGTGCCAGCTGCCCCGGGACTAACACCCCCTACGAGCAGTACTTC. Translated, it gives CASCPGTNTPYEQYF.

The J gene is TRBJ1-1, the V gene TRBV28; D is unclear. From germline, CDR1 is MDHEN and CDR2 SYDVKM. V was pared by 9 bases and J by 0 bases, with 14 bases between. This CDR3 is built from 14 residues. The CDR3 bases are TGTGCCAGTCAAGTTTATGGAATGAACACTGAAGCTTTCTTT. Translated: CASQVYGMNTEAFF.

This clone was observed a few times. This rearrangement joins TRBV5-1 to TRBJ2-7; D unclear. Germline V gene data show CDR1 as SGHRS and CDR2 as YFSETQ. Trimming pared 2 bases from V and 4 bases from J, leaving 7 bases between. This CDR3 region has 12 residues. CDR3 amino acids: CASSLSEYEQYF. The DNA for the CDR3 is TGCGCCAGCAGCTTATCAGAGTACGAGCAGTACTTC. The full variable domain, in which reference TRBV5-1 and TRBJ2-7 provide the parts outside the CDR3, is KAGVTQTPRYLIKTRGQQVTLSCSPISGHRSVSWYQQTPGQGLQFLFEYFSETQRNKGNFPGRFSGRQFSNSRSEMNVSTLELGDSALYLCASSLSEYEQYFGPGTRLTVT.

The DNA for the CDR3 is TGTGCCAGTAGTGTTCAGGGGGCGCCTCGGTCCTACGAGCAGTACTTC. Its protein product is CASSVQGAPRSYEQYF. The V gene is TRBV19, the J gene TRBJ2-7; 8 bases map to TRBD1. The CDR3 extends over 16 amino acids. V gave up 5 bases and J gave up 1 base; unmatched junction bases: 10. Germline CDR1 reads LNHDA; CDR2 reads SQIVND (reference sequence).

V and J are TRBV5-1 and TRBJ2-5, with a tentative D call TRBD1 (5 bases). The J call may be wrong; the DNA end is better matched by TRBJ2-7. CDR3 length equals 14 residues. Germline V gene data show CDR1 as SGHRS and CDR2 as YFSETQ. CDR3 sequence (DNA): TGCGCCAGCAGCTTGGATCAAGGGGCCTACGAGCAGTACTTC. Translated, it gives CASSLDQGAYEQYF.